These T cell receptor beta chains were read from a single sample in a study of control samples from healthy donors and cancer patients. Using immunoSEQ multiplex PCR, the repertoire was profiled, and TCRdb retains in-frame clones only, with some absent. The data hold around 120,000 clones, with around 87% observed a single time. Material for sequencing was blood. The receptors here all came from a middle-aged man in good health. Both conserved end residues are part of each CDR3. D genes are given only for firm matches. Clone size is not always given. Where it is, it says once, few, many or a class for expanded clones.

cdr3_nt,cdr3_aa,v_call,clone_size,j_call,d_call
TGTGCCAGCAGCGTAAGCGGGGTTAACGAGCAGTTCTTC,CASSVSGVNEQFF,TRBV9,NA,TRBJ2-1,TRBD2
TGTGCCAGCAGTTCAACAGGGCATGGTTTCTTT,CASSSTGHGFF,TRBV12-3/TRBV12-4,NA,TRBJ1-1,NA
TGTGCCAGCAGCCCGGGGACAGGGGGAAATGAAAAACTGTTTTTT,CASSPGTGGNEKLFF,TRBV3-1/TRBV3-2,NA,TRBJ1-4,TRBD1
TGTGCCAGCAGCCCCTACCGTCTCGCCTACGAGCAGTACTTC,CASSPYRLAYEQYF,TRBV11-3,NA,TRBJ2-7,NA
TGTGCCAGCAGCCCCCCGAGGGGGCAGAGCTCCTACGAGCAGTACTTC,CASSPPRGQSSYEQYF,TRBV7-9,NA,TRBJ2-7,TRBD1
TGTGCCAGCAGCGTAGTCCCGGGGGCTGGAAACACCATATATTTT,CASSVVPGAGNTIYF,TRBV9,NA,TRBJ1-3,NA
TGTGCCAGCTCCCAACGGGATCCGATGAACACTGAAGCTTTCTTT,CASSQRDPMNTEAFF,TRBV18,NA,TRBJ1-1,NA
TGTGCCAGCAGCGGGGGGGTGAGCTCCTATAATTCACCCCTCCACTTT,CASSGGVSSYNSPLHF,TRBV9,NA,TRBJ1-6,NA
TGTGCCAGCAGCTTTCTCTCATCGCCCCAGCATTTT,CASSFLSSPQHF,TRBV7-8,few,TRBJ1-5,NA
TGTGCCAGCAGCGCGGCACAGCCTGGGGCCAACGTCCTGACTTTC,CASSAAQPGANVLTF,TRBV7-2,NA,TRBJ2-6,NA
TGCGCCAGCAGTACGGGGGGGAGTGGGGAGACCCAGTACTTC,CASSTGGSGETQYF,TRBV4-1,NA,TRBJ2-5,TRBD2
TGTGCCAGCAGGCTTTCGGGGGCTAGCACAGATACGCAGTATTTT,CASRLSGASTDTQYF,TRBV6-5,NA,TRBJ2-3,NA
TGCGCCAGCAGCTTGTTGGCGGGATCAGAGACCCAGTACTTC,CASSLLAGSETQYF,TRBV5-1,NA,TRBJ2-5,NA
TGTGCCAGCAGTTACTCATCCCCACAGGGCTATGGCTACACCTTC,CASSYSSPQGYGYTF,TRBV6-5,once,TRBJ1-2,NA
TGTGCCATCAGTGTATCAGGGGGCCACGAGCAGTACTTC,CAISVSGGHEQYF,TRBV10-3,NA,TRBJ2-7,TRBD1
TGTGCCAGCAGCTACACAGGTCTCGGAAACACCATATATTTT,CASSYTGLGNTIYF,TRBV11-3,NA,TRBJ1-3,NA
TGCGCCAGCAGCCGGGGCCGCGGCAATCAGCCCCAGCATTTT,CASSRGRGNQPQHF,TRBV4-3,few,TRBJ1-5,NA
TGTGCCAGAAGCTTCTCTAGCGGGGGGGCTCACAATGAGCAGTTCTTC,CARSFSSGGAHNEQFF,TRBV5-3,NA,TRBJ2-1,TRBD2
TGTGCCAGCAGCTTAGCTAGCGGGGGTTCCTACGAGCAGTACTTC,CASSLASGGSYEQYF,TRBV7-7,NA,TRBJ2-7,TRBD2
TGTGCCAGCAGTGAATTGGAGAGGGGGGCGCAAGAAAAACTGTTTTTT,CASSELERGAQEKLFF,TRBV25-1,NA,TRBJ1-4,NA
TGTGCCAGCAGCTCCCTAGCGGGCGTCAACACCGGGGAGCTGTTTTTT,CASSSLAGVNTGELFF,TRBV7-9,few,TRBJ2-2,TRBD2
TGTGCCAGCAGCCAAGGAGCGGGGGGATCCACAGATACGCAGTATTTT,CASSQGAGGSTDTQYF,TRBV14,NA,TRBJ2-3,TRBD2
TGTGCCAGTACATCGGCTGGCTCCTATGGCTACACCTTC,CASTSAGSYGYTF,TRBV12-3/TRBV12-4,NA,TRBJ1-2,NA
TGTGCCACCAGCCATAGCGGGGGGGCGAGGGAGACCCAGTACTTC,CATSHSGGARETQYF,TRBV24-1,NA,TRBJ2-5,TRBD2
TGCGCCAGCAGCCAAGATCGGGCACTAGCGGGGCTCAATGAGCAGTTCTTC,CASSQDRALAGLNEQFF,TRBV4-1,NA,TRBJ2-1,TRBD2
TGCGCCAGCAGCGCCCCGGAGCGGGGGAGGGGGGAGCAGTTCTTC,CASSAPERGRGEQFF,TRBV4-3,NA,TRBJ2-1,TRBD2
TGTGCCAGCAGTGAACTTAGAGGGGGAGGGACAGATACGCAGTATTTT,CASSELRGGGTDTQYF,TRBV2,NA,TRBJ2-3,NA
TGTGCCAGCAGCCCCCGTTCGGGACAGCGACGCAGCTCCTACAATGAGCAGTTCTTC,CASSPRSGQRRSSYNEQFF,TRBV3-1/TRBV3-2,NA,TRBJ2-1,TRBD1
TGTGCCAGCACGGTGGGGCAAAGGGGTAATGAAAAACTGTTTTTT,CASTVGQRGNEKLFF,TRBV2,NA,TRBJ1-4,NA
TGTGCCAGTAGTACAATAGCGGGGACAGATACGCAGTATTTT,CASSTIAGTDTQYF,TRBV19,NA,TRBJ2-3,TRBD2
TGTGCCAGCAGCCAAGGCCACTTGCGCCAAGGAGATAATCAGCCCCAGCATTTT,CASSQGHLRQGDNQPQHF,TRBV3-1/TRBV3-2,NA,TRBJ1-5,NA
TGCGCCAGCAGCTCCGGAGGGCCTGAAGCTTTCTTT,CASSSGGPEAFF,TRBV5-1,NA,TRBJ1-1,NA
TGTGCCACCAGTGATTCATCTGTGCGCGAAGCTTTCTTT,CATSDSSVREAFF,TRBV24-1,NA,TRBJ1-1,NA
TGCGCCAGCAGCGCCACCGGGACTAGCTACGATACGCAGTATTTT,CASSATGTSYDTQYF,TRBV10-2,NA,TRBJ2-3,TRBD2
TGTGCCAGCAGTGATAGGCAGGGCAGGAATAATTCACCCCTCCACTTT,CASSDRQGRNNSPLHF,TRBV2,NA,TRBJ1-6,NA
TGTGCCAGCAGAACTCGGGGGGCAGATACGCAGTATTTT,CASRTRGADTQYF,TRBV12-3/TRBV12-4,NA,TRBJ2-3,TRBD2
TGTGCCAGCAGCCAGCGGGGGATTAGCACAGATACGCAGTATTTT,CASSQRGISTDTQYF,TRBV5-5,NA,TRBJ2-3,TRBD2
TGTGCCAGCAGTCTCCGGACAGGGAACGAAAAACTGTTTTTT,CASSLRTGNEKLFF,TRBV6-5,NA,TRBJ1-4,TRBD1
TGTGCCAGCAGTGAAAGAACCGGGACCTATGGCTACACCTTC,CASSERTGTYGYTF,TRBV6-1,NA,TRBJ1-2,NA
TGCGCCAGCAGCTTGGAGGGACAAACGAACACCGGGGAGCTGTTTTTT,CASSLEGQTNTGELFF,TRBV5-1,NA,TRBJ2-2,NA
TGTGCCAGCAGCTCGAGGAGCATCGGGAGCCCAGATACGCAGTATTTT,CASSSRSIGSPDTQYF,TRBV7-9,NA,TRBJ2-3,NA
TGTGCCAGCAGCGCGAGACCCCCTTGGGGCTCCTACGAGCAGTACTTC,CASSARPPWGSYEQYF,TRBV11-3,NA,TRBJ2-7,NA
TGTGCCAGTAGTAGCCCAGGGGGCGTTACCGGGGAGCTGTTTTTT,CASSSPGGVTGELFF,TRBV19,NA,TRBJ2-2,TRBD1
TGTGCCAGCAGCTTAAATACCGAAGCGTCTGGCTACACCTTC,CASSLNTEASGYTF,TRBV7-3,NA,TRBJ1-2,NA
TGCGCCAGCAGCCCCTGGGGGGCTAGCACAGATACGCAGTATTTT,CASSPWGASTDTQYF,TRBV4-3,NA,TRBJ2-3,NA
TGTGCCAGCAGCTTAGGTCCAGGTAGCAATCAGCCCCAGCATTTT,CASSLGPGSNQPQHF,TRBV11-2,NA,TRBJ1-5,NA
TGTGCCAGGGCAACAGGAGGGGGTTATGGCTACACCTTC,CARATGGGYGYTF,TRBV2,NA,TRBJ1-2,NA
TGTGCCAGCAGCCGATCGACAGAGTTTAATGAAAAACTGTTTTTT,CASSRSTEFNEKLFF,TRBV2,NA,TRBJ1-4,NA
TGTGCCAGCAGATCAGGACAGGGAGATGGCTACACCTTC,CASRSGQGDGYTF,TRBV12-3/TRBV12-4,NA,TRBJ1-2,TRBD1
TGTGCCAGCACTCCCATCGCCTACGAGCAGTACTTC,CASTPIAYEQYF,TRBV5-8,NA,TRBJ2-7,NA
TGCAGTGCTAGTGGAGACTCCTACGAGCAGTACTTC,CSASGDSYEQYF,TRBV20-1,NA,TRBJ2-7,NA
TGTGCCAGCAGTGCGGGGAGGGTGGTATCCGAGACCCAGTACTTC,CASSAGRVVSETQYF,TRBV6-6,NA,TRBJ2-5,TRBD2
TGCGCCAGCAGCCAAGAGAACAGAGCCTACGAGCAGTACTTC,CASSQENRAYEQYF,TRBV4-3,once,TRBJ2-7,NA
TGTGCCAGCAGCCCGAACAGGGGAGGCCAGGAGACCCAGTACTTC,CASSPNRGGQETQYF,TRBV7-8,NA,TRBJ2-5,NA
TGCGCCAGCAGCTCCCCGGGGAATTCACCCCTCCACTTT,CASSSPGNSPLHF,TRBV5-1,NA,TRBJ1-6,NA
TGTGCCTGGAGGGGACAGGGAGGGTATGGCTACACCTTC,CAWRGQGGYGYTF,TRBV30,NA,TRBJ1-2,TRBD1
TGCAGCGTTGAAGTCGGTCAGAGCACTGAAGCTTTCTTT,CSVEVGQSTEAFF,TRBV29-1,NA,TRBJ1-1,NA
TGTGCCAGCACTCAGGGACTAGCGGGGGCTCCTCGAGAGACCCAGTACTTC,CASTQGLAGAPRETQYF,TRBV7-2,NA,TRBJ2-5,TRBD2
TGTGCCAGCAGCGTACGGGAGACCCAGTACTTC,CASSVRETQYF,TRBV5-6,NA,TRBJ2-5,NA
TGCGCCAGCAGCTTGGACCCGGGGGAGCTGTTTTTT,CASSLDPGELFF,TRBV5-1,NA,TRBJ2-2,NA